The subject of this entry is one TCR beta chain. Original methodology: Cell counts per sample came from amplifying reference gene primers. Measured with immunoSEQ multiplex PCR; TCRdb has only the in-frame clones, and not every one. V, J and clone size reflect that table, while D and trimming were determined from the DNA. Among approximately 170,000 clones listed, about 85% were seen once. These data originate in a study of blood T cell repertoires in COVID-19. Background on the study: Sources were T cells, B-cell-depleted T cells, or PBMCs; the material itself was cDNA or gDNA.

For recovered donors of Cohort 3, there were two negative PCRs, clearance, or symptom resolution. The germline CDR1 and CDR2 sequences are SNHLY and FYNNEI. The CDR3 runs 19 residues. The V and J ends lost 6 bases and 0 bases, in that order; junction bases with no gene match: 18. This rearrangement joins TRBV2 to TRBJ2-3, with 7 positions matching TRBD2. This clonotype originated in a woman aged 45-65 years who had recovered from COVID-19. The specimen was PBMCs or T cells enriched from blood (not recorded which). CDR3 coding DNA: TGTGCCAGCAGGGGCCCCACCAAGGGGCGCGGGGGAAGCACAGATACGCAGTATTTT. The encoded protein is CASRGPTKGRGGSTDTQYF.